This T cell receptor (beta chain) was observed in a study of identical twins. Regarding this clonotype: Its antigen is not identified.

Study findings and constraints: Carriage of fewer insertions was seen in abundant cord blood beta clonotypes, whereas memory repertoires showed none. Researchers reported excess low generation probability among twin-shared out-of-frame alpha sequences.

V was trimmed by 0 bases and J by 5 bases, leaving 10 bases between them. Per germline, CDR1 SEHNR and CDR2 FQNEAQ (reference sequence). The CDR3 contains 15 residues. cDNA carried unique molecular identifiers, and a universal primer site was added by template switching. TCRdb recomputed calls from the 5' RACE reads with MiXCR, one row per CDR3 protein. The table lists 500,000 or so distinct CDR3 sequences, 14% of them singletons. The same specimen was also included in a second study, on yellow fever vaccine responses in identical twins. That publication notes: Convergence reportedly seemed to mark part of the twins' vaccine T cell response, with personalization marking the rest.

Sequenced sample: CD4+ T cells sorted from blood. The rearrangement links TRBV7-9 to TRBJ1-4; D is perhaps TRBD1 (5 bases). This TCR came from a woman between 18 and 29 years old in good health. CDR3 nucleotides: TGTGCCAGCAGCTTAGCACAGGTCAGCAATGAAAAACTGTTTTTT. Translation: CASSLAQVSNEKLFF.